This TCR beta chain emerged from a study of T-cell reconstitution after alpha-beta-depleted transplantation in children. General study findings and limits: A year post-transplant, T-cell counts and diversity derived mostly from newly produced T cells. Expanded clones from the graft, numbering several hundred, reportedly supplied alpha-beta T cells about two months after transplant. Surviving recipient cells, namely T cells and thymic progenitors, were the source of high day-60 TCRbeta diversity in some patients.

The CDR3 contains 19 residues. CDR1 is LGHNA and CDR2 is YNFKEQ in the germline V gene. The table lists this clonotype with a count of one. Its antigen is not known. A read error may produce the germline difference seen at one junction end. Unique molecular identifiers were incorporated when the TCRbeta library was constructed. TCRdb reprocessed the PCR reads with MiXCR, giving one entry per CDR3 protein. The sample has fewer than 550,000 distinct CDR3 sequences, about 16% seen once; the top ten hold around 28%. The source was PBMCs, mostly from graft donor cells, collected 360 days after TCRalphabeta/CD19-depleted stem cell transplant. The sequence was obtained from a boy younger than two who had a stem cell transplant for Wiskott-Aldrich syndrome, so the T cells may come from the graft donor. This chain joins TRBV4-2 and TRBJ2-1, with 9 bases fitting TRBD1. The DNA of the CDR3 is TGTGCCAGCAGCCAAGAAAAGACAGGGGGTCCTAACATCTACAATGAGCAGATCTTC. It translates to CASSQEKTGGPNIYNEQIF.